This TCR beta chain stems from a study of cytomegalovirus exposure and HLA in healthy donors. Study results and caveats: For cytomegalovirus status, the classifier reportedly gave diagnoses with high specificity and sensitivity.

The donors were part of the validation cohort, which consisted of about 120 subjects and was separate from the first cohort of 670 or so subjects. Sequenced by immunoSEQ multiplex PCR; TCRdb stores in-frame clones only, minus some. This sample has fewer than 200,000 clones, with 85% found just once. Turning to this clone: The antigen is unknown.

Trimming left V 5 bases short and J 8 bases short, with 22 bases between. CDR3 length: 16 residues. Germline CDR1 MNHEY, CDR2 SMNVEV (reference sequence). The sequenced sample consisted of PBMCs. This rearrangement joins TRBV27 to TRBJ2-1; tentative D call: TRBD2 (6 bases). The TCR sequence derives from a man aged 18 to 30 in good health and CMV-seropositive. The CDR3 DNA reads as TGTGCCAGCAGTCCCCGGGACTTCACGCTCCTCGATGAGCAGTTCTTC. Its translation: CASSPRDFTLLDEQFF.